These T cell receptor beta chains were read from a single sample in a study of shared clonotypes between healthy human individuals. Only in-frame clones appear in the TCRdb table, and some are missing; sequencing was by immunoSEQ multiplex PCR. The sample consists of fewer than 2.5 million clones, 80% to 95% of them appearing once. Sequences were obtained from naive CD4+ T cells from PBMCs. These TCRs come from a man aged 18 to 35 in good health. Some clones in this sample may be carry-over from other donors' samples. CDR3s include the opening cysteine and the closing phenylalanine or tryptophan. D genes are given only for firm matches. Clone size is given for some rows only: seen once, a few or many times, or a class if the clone is expanded.

J: TRBJ2-3; D: NA; size: NA; V: TRBV6-1; CDR3: CASSDVRPQTDTQYF; DNA: TGTGCCAGCAGTGATGTACGGCCCCAAACAGATACGCAGTATTTT
J: TRBJ2-7; D: NA; size: NA; V: TRBV2; CDR3: CASRREGGRYEQYF; DNA: TGTGCCAGCAGAAGAGAGGGGGGTCGATACGAGCAGTACTTC
J: TRBJ2-1; D: NA; size: NA; V: TRBV5-4; CDR3: CASSFWEKEQFF; DNA: TGTGCCAGCAGCTTCTGGGAGAAGGAGCAGTTCTTC
J: TRBJ2-1; D: NA; size: once; V: TRBV5-6; CDR3: CASSTRTGQFF; DNA: TGTGCCAGCAGTACTAGGACGGGGCAGTTCTTC
J: TRBJ2-5; D: NA; size: NA; V: TRBV9; CDR3: CASSVNRYQETQYF; DNA: TGTGCCAGCAGCGTAAATAGGTACCAAGAGACCCAGTACTTC
J: TRBJ1-1; D: TRBD1; size: few; V: TRBV7-9; CDR3: CASSLVAQGTEAFF; DNA: TGTGCCAGCAGCTTAGTGGCACAGGGGACTGAAGCTTTCTTT
J: TRBJ2-6; D: NA; size: NA; V: TRBV4-2; CDR3: CASSQETGANVLTF; DNA: TGTGCCAGCAGCCAAGAAACAGGGGCCAACGTCCTGACTTTC
J: TRBJ2-1; D: TRBD2; size: NA; V: TRBV7-3; CDR3: CASSGRAWNEQFF; DNA: TGTGCCAGCAGCGGGAGGGCCTGGAATGAGCAGTTCTTC
J: TRBJ2-4; D: NA; size: NA; V: TRBV28; CDR3: CASSIMSGVGIQYF; DNA: TGTGCCAGCAGTATAATGTCAGGGGTCGGGATTCAGTACTTC
J: TRBJ2-5; D: NA; size: NA; V: TRBV21-1; CDR3: CASSRQGQQETQYF; DNA: TGTGCCAGCAGCCGTCAGGGACAACAAGAGACCCAGTACTTC
J: TRBJ2-7; D: NA; size: once; V: TRBV4-2; CDR3: CASSPGGLSYEQYF; DNA: TGTGCCAGCAGCCCCGGTGGGCTGTCCTACGAGCAGTACTTC
J: TRBJ1-1; D: NA; size: NA; V: TRBV6-5; CDR3: CASSYSFGDTEAFF; DNA: TGTGCCAGCAGTTACTCTTTTGGGGACACTGAAGCTTTCTTT
J: TRBJ2-1; D: TRBD2; size: NA; V: TRBV5-1; CDR3: CASSPGTSGAYNEQFF; DNA: TGCGCCAGCAGCCCAGGGACTAGCGGAGCCTACAATGAGCAGTTCTTC
J: TRBJ2-3; D: NA; size: once; V: TRBV5-4; CDR3: CASSQRATGARTDTQYF; DNA: TGTGCCAGCAGCCAACGTGCCACGGGAGCTCGCACAGATACGCAGTATTTT
J: TRBJ2-3; D: NA; size: NA; V: TRBV5-4; CDR3: CASSLVRGSADTQYF; DNA: TGTGCCAGCAGCCTCGTTCGAGGTTCCGCAGATACGCAGTATTTT
J: TRBJ2-7; D: TRBD1; size: NA; V: TRBV5-6; CDR3: CASSRDRASYEQYF; DNA: TGTGCCAGCAGCAGGGACAGGGCCTCCTACGAGCAGTACTTC